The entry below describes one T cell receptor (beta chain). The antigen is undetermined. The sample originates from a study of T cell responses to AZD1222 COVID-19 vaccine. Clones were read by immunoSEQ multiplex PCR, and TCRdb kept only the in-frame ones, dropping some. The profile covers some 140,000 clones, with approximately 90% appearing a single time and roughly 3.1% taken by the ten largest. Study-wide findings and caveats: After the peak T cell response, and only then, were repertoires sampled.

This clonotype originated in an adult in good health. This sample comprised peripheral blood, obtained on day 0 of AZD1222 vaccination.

CDR3 DNA: TGTGCCAGCAGCGAAGAACATGTGGACAGGTCCTATCAAGAGACCCAGTACTTC. Residues: CASSEEHVDRSYQETQYF. This sequence joins TRBV21-1 and TRBJ2-5; the tabulated D call, TRBD1, remains unverified against the DNA. TRBV21-1 counts as a pseudogene. The CDR3 totals 18 residues.